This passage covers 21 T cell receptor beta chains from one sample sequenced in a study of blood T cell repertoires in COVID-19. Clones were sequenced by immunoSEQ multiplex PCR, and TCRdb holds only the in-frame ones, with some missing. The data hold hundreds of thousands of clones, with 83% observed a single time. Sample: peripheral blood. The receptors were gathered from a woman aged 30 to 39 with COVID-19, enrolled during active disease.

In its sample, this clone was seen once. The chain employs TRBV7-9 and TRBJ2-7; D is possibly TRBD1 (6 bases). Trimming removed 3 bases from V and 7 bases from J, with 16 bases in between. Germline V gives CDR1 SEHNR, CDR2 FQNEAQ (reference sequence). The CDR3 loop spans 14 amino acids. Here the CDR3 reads CASSLIQGLEEQYF. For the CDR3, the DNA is TGTGCCAGCAGCTTGATACAGGGTCTGGAAGAGCAGTACTTC.

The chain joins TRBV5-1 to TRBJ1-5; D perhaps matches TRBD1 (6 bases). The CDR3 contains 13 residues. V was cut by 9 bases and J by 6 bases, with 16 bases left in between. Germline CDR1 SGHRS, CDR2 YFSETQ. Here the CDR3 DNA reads TGCGCCACGAACAGGGTAGAGGGTCAGCCCCAGCATTTT. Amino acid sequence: CATNRVEGQPQHF.

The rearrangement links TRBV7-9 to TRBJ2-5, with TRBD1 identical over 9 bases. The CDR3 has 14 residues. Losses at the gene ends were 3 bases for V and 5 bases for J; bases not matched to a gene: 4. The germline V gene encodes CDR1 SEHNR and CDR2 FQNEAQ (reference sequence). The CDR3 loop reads CASSFGTGPETQYF. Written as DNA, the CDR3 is TGTGCCAGCAGCTTCGGGACAGGGCCGGAGACCCAGTACTTC.

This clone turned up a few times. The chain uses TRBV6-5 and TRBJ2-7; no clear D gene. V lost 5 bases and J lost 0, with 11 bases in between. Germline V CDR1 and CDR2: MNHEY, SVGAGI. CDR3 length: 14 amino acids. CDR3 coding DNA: TGTGCCAGCAGTATGACATTGTACTCCTACGAGCAGTACTTC. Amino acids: CASSMTLYSYEQYF.

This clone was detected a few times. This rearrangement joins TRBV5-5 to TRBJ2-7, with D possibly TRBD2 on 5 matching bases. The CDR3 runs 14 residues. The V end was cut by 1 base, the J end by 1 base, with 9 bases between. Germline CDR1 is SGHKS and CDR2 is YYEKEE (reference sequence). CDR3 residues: CASSLYGVSYEQYF. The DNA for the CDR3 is TGTGCCAGCAGCTTGTACGGGGTGTCCTACGAGCAGTACTTC.

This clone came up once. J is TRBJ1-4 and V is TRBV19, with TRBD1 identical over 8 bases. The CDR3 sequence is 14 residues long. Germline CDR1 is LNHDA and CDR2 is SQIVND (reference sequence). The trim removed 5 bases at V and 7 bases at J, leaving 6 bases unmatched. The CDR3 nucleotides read TGTGCCAGTAGTGACAGGGGAGGGAGTGAAAAACTGTTTTTT. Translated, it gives CASSDRGGSEKLFF.

The chain's CDR3 is CASSRQGRETQYF. The CDR3 DNA reads as TGTGCCAGCAGCCGACAGGGGAGAGAGACCCAGTACTTC. The chain joins TRBV28 to TRBJ2-5; 8 positions match TRBD1. There are 13 residues in the CDR3. Germline loops: CDR1 MDHEN, CDR2 SYDVKM. V shed 6 bases and J 4 bases; nucleotides not matched to a gene: 4.

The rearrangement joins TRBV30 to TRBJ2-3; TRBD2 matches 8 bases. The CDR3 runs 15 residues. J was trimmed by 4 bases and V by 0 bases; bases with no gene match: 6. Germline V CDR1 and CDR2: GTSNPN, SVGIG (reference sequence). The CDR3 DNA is TGTGCCTGGAGTGTAGCAGCGGGAGAGGCAGATACGCAGTATTTT. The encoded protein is CAWSVAAGEADTQYF.

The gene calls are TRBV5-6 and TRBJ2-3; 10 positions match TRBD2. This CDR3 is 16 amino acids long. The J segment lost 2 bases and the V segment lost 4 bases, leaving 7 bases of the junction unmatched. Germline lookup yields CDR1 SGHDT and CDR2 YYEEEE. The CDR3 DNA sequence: TGTGCCAGCAGCCCAGTAGCGGGGGGCCACACAGATACGCAGTATTTT. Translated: CASSPVAGGHTDTQYF.

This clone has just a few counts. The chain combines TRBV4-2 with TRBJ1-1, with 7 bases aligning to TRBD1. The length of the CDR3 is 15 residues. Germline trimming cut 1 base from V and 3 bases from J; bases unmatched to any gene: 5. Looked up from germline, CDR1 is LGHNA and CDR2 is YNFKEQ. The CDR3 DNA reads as TGTGCCAGCAGCCAAGGCGACAGGGACGACACTGAAGCTTTCTTT. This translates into CASSQGDRDDTEAFF.

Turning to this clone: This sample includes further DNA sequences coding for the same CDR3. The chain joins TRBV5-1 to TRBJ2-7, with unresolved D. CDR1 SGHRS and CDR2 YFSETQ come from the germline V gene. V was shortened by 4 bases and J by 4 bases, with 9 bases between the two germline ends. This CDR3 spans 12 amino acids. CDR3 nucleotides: TGCGCCAGCAGCCTAGACCTGTACGAGCAGTACTTC. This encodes CASSLDLYEQYF.

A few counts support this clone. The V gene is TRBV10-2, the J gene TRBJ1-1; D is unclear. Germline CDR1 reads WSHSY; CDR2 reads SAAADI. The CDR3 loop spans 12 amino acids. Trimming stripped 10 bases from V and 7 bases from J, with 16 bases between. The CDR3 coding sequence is TGCGCCACCAGCGGACTCGGCTTTGAAGCTTTCTTT. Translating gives CATSGLGFEAFF.

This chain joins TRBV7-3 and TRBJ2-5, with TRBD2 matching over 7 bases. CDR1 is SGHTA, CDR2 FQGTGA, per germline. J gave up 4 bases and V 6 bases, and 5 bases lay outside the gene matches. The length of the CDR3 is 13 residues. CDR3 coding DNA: TGTGCCAGCAGTAGTATAGCGGGAGAGACCCAGTACTTC. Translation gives CASSSIAGETQYF.

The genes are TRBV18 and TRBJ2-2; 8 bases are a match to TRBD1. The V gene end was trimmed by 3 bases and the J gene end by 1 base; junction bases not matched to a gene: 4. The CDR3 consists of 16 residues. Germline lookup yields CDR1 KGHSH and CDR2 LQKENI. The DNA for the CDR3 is TGTGCCAGCTCACCTCCCGGGACAGGGAACACCGGGGAGCTGTTTTTT. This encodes CASSPPGTGNTGELFF.

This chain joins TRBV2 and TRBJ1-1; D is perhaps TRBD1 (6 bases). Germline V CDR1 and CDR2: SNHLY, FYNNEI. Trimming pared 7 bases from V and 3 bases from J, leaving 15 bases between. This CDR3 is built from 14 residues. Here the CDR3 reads CASKGGRLDTEAFF. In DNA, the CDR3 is TGTGCCAGCAAGGGGGGGCGCCTGGACACTGAAGCTTTCTTT.

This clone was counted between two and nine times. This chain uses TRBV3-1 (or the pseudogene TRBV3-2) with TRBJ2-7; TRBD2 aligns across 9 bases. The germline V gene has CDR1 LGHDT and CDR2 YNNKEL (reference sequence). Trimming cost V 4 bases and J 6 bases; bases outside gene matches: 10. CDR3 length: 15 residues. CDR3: CASSPGAGGPIEQYF. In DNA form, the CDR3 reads TGTGCCAGCAGCCCGGGGGCGGGAGGGCCTATCGAGCAGTACTTC.

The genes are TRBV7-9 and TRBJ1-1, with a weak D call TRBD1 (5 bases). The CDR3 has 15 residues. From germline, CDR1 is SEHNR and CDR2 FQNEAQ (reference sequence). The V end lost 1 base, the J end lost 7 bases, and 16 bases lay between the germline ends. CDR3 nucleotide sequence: TGTGCCAGCAGCTTAGAAACATTCGTCAGGGATGAAGCTTTCTTT. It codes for CASSLETFVRDEAFF.

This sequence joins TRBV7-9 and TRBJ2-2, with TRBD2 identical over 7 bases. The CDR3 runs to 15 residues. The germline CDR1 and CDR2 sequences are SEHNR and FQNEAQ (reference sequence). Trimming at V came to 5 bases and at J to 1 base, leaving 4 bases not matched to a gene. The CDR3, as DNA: TGTGCCAGCAGCGACGGGGGGTGGAACACCGGGGAGCTGTTTTTT. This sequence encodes CASSDGGWNTGELFF.

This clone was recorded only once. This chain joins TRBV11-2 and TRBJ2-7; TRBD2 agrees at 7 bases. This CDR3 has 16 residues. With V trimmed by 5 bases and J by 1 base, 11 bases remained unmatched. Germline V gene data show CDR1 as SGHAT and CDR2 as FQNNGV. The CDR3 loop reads CASSVVGGTASYEQYF. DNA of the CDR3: TGTGCCAGCAGCGTAGTGGGGGGGACGGCATCCTACGAGCAGTACTTC.

The CDR3 sequence: CASSLDPPMTPGDEQYF. DNA of the CDR3: TGTGCCAGCAGCTTGGATCCCCCGATGACGCCGGGGGACGAGCAGTACTTC. The genes are TRBV11-2 and TRBJ2-7; TRBD2 is a possible D gene (6 bases). V was clipped by 3 bases and J by 5 bases, with 23 bases between them. CDR3 size: 17 residues. CDR1 is SGHAT and CDR2 is FQNNGV in the germline V gene.

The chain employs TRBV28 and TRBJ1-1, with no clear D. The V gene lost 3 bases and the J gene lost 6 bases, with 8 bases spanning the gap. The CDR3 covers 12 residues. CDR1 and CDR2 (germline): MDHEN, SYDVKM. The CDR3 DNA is TGTGCCAGCAGTTTGATTCGGGCTGAAGCTTTCTTT. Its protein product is CASSLIRAEAFF.